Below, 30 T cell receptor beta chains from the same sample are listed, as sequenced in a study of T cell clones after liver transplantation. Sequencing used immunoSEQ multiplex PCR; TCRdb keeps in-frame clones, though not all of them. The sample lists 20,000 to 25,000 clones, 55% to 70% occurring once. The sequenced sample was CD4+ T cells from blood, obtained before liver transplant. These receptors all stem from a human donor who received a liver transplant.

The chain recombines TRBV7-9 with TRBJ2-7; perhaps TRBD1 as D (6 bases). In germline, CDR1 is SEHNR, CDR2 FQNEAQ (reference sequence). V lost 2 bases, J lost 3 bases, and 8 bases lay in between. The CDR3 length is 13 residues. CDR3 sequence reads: CASSLMTGYEQYF. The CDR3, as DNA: TGTGCCAGCAGCTTAATGACAGGCTACGAGCAGTACTTC.

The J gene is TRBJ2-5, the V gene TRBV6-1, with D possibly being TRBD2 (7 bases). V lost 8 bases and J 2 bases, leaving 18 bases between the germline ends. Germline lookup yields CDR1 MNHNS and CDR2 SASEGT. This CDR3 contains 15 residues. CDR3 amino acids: CASQGGLAVQETQYF. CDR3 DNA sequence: TGTGCCAGCCAAGGGGGGCTAGCGGTACAAGAGACCCAGTACTTC.

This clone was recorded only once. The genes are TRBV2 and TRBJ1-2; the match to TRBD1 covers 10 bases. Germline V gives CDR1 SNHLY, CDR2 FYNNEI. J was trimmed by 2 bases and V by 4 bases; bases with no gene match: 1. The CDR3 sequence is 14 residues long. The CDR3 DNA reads TGTGCCAGCAGTGGGGACAGGGGAAACTATGGCTACACCTTC. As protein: CASSGDRGNYGYTF.

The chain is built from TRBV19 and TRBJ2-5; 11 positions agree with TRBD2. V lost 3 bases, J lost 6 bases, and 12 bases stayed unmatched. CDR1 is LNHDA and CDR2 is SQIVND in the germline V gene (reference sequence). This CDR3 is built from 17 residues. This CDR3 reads CASSILAGGQEKKTQYF. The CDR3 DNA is TGTGCCAGTAGTATTTTAGCGGGAGGGCAGGAGAAAAAGACCCAGTACTTC.

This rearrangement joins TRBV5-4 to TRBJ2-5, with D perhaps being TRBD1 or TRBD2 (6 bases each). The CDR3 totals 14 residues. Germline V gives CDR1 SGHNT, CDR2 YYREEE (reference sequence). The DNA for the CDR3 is TGTGCTTCGAGGGGGGAATTGAGTAAGGAGACCCAGTACTTC. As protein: CASRGELSKETQYF. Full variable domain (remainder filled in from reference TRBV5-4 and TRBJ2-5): ETGVTQSPTHLIKTRGQQVTLRCSSQSGHNTVSWYQQALGQGPQFIFQYYREEENGRGNFPPRFSGLQFPNYSSELNVNALELDDSALYLCASRGELSKETQYFGPGTRLLVL.

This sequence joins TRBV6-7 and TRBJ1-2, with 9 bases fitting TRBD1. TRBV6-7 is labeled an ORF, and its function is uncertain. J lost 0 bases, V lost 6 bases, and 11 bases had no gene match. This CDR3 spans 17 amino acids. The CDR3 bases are TGTGCCAGCAGCCGCCCACAGGGGGCGTTAGCTAACTATGGCTACACCTTC. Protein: CASSRPQGALANYGYTF.

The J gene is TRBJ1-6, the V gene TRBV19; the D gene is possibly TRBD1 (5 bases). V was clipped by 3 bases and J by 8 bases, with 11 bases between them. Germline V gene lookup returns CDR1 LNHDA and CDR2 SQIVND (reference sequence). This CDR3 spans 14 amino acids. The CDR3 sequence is CASSIFRDDSPLHF. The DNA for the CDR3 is TGTGCCAGTAGTATCTTCAGGGATGATTCACCCCTCCACTTT.

In DNA form, the CDR3 reads TGTGCCAGCAGCTTATTCATACAGGAGCTTCAAGCTTTCTTT. Translating gives CASSLFIQELQAFF. The chain carries TRBV7-2 and TRBJ1-1; D possibly corresponds to TRBD1 (5 bases). CDR3 length equals 14 residues. V lost 2 bases, J lost 9 bases, and 16 bases lay in between. Germline V gene lookup returns CDR1 SGHTA and CDR2 FQGNSA.

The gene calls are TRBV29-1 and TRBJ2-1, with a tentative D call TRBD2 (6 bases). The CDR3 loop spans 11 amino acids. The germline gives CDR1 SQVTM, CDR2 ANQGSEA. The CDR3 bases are TGCAACCTGGGGACTTCGGATGAGCAGTTCTTC. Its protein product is CNLGTSDEQFF.

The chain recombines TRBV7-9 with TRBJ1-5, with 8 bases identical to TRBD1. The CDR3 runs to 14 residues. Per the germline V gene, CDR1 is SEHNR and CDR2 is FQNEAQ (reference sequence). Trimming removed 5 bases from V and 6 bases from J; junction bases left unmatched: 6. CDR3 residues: CASSPDREVQPQHF. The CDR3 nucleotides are TGTGCCAGCAGCCCGGACAGGGAGGTTCAGCCCCAGCATTTT.

The CDR3 bases are TGTGCCAGCAGCTTAGGGCCCGCAGAGCAGTTCTTC. It is translated as CASSLGPAEQFF. The chain combines TRBV7-8 with TRBJ2-1; D is unclear. Per germline, CDR1 SGHVS and CDR2 FQNEAQ. With 1 base removed from V and 10 bases from J, the gap between germline ends came to 8 bases. The CDR3 length is 12 residues.

The CDR3 DNA follows: TGTGCCAGCAGCTTGGATCCAGGGAGTACCGGGGAGCTGTTTTTT. Translation gives CASSLDPGSTGELFF. The chain combines TRBV5-5 with TRBJ2-2; D may correspond to TRBD1 or TRBD2 (5 bases each). The CDR3 runs 15 residues. Per germline, CDR1 SGHKS and CDR2 YYEKEE (reference sequence). Trimming took off 0 bases at V and 5 bases at J, with 11 bases between the two ends.

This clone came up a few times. CDR3 region: CATRRAGGTYEQYF. In DNA, the CDR3 is TGTGCCACCAGGAGGGCGGGGGGGACCTACGAGCAGTACTTC. J is TRBJ2-7 and V is TRBV28; 9 bases align to TRBD2. V trimming: 10 bases; J trimming: 2 bases; junction bases outside the gene matches: 9. Looked up from germline, CDR1 is MDHEN and CDR2 is SYDVKM. The CDR3 runs 14 residues.

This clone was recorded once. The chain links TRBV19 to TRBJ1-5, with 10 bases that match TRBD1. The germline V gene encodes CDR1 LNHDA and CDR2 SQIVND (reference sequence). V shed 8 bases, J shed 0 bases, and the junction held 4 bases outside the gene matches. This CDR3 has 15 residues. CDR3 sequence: CASQTGGHSNQPQHF. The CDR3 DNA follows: TGTGCCAGTCAGACAGGGGGCCATAGCAATCAGCCCCAGCATTTT.

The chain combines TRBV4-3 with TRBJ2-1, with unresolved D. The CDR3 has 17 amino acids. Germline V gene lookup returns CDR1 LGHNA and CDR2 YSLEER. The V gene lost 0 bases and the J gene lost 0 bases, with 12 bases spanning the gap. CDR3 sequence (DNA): TGCGCCAGCAGCCAAGAGGGCCGGACCAGCTCCTACAATGAGCAGTTCTTC. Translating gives CASSQEGRTSSYNEQFF.

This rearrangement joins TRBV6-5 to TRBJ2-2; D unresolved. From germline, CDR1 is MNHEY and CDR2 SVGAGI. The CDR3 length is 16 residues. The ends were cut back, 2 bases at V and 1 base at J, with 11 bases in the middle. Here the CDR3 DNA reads TGTGCCAGCAGTTACACACGTAGGATGAACACCGGGGAGCTGTTTTTT. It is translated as CASSYTRRMNTGELFF.

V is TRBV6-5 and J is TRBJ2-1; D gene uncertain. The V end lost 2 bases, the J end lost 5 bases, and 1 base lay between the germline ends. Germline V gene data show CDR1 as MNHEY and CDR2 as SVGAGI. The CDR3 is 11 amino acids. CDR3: CASSYNNEQFF. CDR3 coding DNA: TGTGCCAGCAGTTACAACAATGAGCAGTTCTTC.

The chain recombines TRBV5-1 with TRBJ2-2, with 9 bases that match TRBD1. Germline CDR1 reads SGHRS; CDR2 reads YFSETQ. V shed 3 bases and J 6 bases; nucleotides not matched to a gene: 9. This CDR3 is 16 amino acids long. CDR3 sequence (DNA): TGCGCCAGCAGCTCACCGTCGGGACAGGGATCCGGGGAGCTGTTTTTT. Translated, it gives CASSSPSGQGSGELFF.

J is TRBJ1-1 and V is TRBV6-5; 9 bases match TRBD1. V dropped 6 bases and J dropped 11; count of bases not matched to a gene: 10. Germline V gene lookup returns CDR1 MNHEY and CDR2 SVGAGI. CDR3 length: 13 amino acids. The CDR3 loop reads CASRTGTGLTAFF. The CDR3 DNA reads TGTGCCAGCAGGACCGGGACAGGGCTGACGGCTTTCTTT.

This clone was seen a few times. The CDR3 DNA reads as TGCGCCAGCAGCTTGGGGGGGACCCCGACTAATGAAAAACTGTTTTTT. Its protein is CASSLGGTPTNEKLFF. The chain links TRBV5-1 to TRBJ1-4; tentatively, D is TRBD1 (5 bases). Trimming cost V 0 bases and J 2 bases, with 11 bases left between them. Germline V gives CDR1 SGHRS, CDR2 YFSETQ. The CDR3 is 16 residues long.

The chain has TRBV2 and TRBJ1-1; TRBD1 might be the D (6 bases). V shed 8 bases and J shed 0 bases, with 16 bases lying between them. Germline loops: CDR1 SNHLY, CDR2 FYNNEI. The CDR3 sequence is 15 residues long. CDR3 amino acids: CASSGQGLMNTEAFF. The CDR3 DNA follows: TGTGCCAGCTCCGGGCAGGGGCTTATGAACACTGAAGCTTTCTTT.

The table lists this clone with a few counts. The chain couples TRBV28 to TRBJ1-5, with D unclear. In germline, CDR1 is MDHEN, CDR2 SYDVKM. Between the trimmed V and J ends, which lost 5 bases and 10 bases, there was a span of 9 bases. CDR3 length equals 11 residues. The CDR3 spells CASSRQGPQHF. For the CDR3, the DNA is TGTGCCAGCAGTCGTCAAGGACCCCAGCATTTT.

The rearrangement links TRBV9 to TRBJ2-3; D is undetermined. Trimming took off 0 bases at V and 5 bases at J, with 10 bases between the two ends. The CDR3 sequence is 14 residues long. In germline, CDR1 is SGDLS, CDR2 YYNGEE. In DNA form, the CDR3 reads TGTGCCAGCAGCGTAGATGTGGCCGGAGATACGCAGTATTTT. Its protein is CASSVDVAGDTQYF. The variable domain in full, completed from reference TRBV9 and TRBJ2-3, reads DSGVTQTPKHLITATGQRVTLRCSPRSGDLSVYWYQQSLDQGLQFLIQYYNGEERAKGNILERFSAQQFPDLHSELNLSSLELGDSALYFCASSVDVAGDTQYFGPGTRLTVL.

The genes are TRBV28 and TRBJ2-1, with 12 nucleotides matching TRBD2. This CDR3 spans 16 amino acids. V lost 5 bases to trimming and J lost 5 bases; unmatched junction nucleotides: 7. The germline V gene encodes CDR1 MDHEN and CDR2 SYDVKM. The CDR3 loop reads CASSTSSGGVNNEQFF. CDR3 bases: TGTGCCAGCAGTACCTCTAGCGGGGGGGTGAACAATGAGCAGTTCTTC.

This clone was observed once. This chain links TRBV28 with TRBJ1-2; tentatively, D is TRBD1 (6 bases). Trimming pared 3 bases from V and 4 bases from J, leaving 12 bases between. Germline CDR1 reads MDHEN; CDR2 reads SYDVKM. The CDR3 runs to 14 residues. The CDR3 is CASSFVRGGYGYTF. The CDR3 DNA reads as TGTGCCAGCAGTTTTGTAAGGGGGGGCTATGGCTACACCTTC.

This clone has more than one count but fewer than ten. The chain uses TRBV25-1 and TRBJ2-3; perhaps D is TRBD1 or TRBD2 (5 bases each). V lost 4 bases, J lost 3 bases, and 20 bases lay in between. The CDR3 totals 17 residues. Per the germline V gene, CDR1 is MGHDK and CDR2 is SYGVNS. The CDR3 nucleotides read TGTGCCAGCAGTGCACCGATGGGACGCCGAGAGACAGATACGCAGTATTTT. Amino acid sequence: CASSAPMGRRETDTQYF.

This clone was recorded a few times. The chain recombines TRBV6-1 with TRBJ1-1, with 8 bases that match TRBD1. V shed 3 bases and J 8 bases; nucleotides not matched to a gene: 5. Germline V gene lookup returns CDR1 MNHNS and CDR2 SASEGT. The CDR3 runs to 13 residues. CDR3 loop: CASSDLRGLEAFF. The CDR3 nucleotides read TGTGCCAGCAGTGACCTCAGGGGGCTGGAAGCTTTCTTT.

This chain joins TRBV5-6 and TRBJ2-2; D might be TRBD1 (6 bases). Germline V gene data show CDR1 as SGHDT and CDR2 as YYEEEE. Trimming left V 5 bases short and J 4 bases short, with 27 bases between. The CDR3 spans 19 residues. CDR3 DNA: TGTGCCAGCAGTTCTTTGGACAGCTCCCCCTCGATTGGCACCGGGGAGCTGTTTTTT. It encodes CASSSLDSSPSIGTGELFF.

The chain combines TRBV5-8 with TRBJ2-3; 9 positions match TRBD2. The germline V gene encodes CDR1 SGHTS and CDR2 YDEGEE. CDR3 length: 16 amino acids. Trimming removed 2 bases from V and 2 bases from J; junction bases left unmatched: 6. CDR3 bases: TGTGCCAGCAGCTTTTTTCGCGGGGGGGACACAGATACGCAGTATTTT. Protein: CASSFFRGGDTDTQYF.

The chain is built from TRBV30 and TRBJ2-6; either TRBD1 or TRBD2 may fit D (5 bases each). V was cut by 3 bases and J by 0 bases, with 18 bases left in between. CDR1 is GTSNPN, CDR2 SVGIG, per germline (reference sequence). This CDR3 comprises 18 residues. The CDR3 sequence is CAWSGASLSSSGANVLTF. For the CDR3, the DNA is TGTGCCTGGAGCGGGGCGTCCCTCTCGAGCTCTGGGGCCAACGTCCTGACTTTC.